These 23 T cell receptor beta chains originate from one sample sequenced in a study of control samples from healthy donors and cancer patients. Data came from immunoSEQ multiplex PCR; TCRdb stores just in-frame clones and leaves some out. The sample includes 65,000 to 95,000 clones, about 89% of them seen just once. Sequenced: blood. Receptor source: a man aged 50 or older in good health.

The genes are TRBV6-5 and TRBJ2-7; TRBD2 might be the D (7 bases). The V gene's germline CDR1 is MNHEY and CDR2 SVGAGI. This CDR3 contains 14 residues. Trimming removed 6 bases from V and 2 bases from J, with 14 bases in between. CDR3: CASSRAGQPYEQYF. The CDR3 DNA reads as TGTGCCAGCAGCCGAGCGGGACAACCCTACGAGCAGTACTTC.

The CDR3 region is CASSLARPDGYTF. CDR3 bases: TGCGCCAGCAGCTTGGCCCGCCCGGATGGCTACACCTTC. The V call is TRBV5-1, the J call TRBJ1-2; D uncertain. This CDR3 has 13 amino acids. V was pared by 0 bases and J by 6 bases, with 9 bases between. Germline-derived CDR1 and CDR2 are SGHRS and YFSETQ.

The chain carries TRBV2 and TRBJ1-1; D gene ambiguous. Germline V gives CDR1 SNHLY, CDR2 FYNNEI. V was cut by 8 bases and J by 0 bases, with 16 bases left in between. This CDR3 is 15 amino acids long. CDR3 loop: CASSISRALNTEAFF. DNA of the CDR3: TGTGCCAGCTCCATATCGAGGGCCCTGAACACTGAAGCTTTCTTT. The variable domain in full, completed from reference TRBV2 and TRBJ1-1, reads EPEVTQTPSHQVTQMGQEVILRCVPISNHLYFYWYRQILGQKVEFLVSFYNNEISEKSEIFDDQFSVERPDGSNFTLKIRSTKLEDSAMYFCASSISRALNTEAFFGQGTRLTVV.

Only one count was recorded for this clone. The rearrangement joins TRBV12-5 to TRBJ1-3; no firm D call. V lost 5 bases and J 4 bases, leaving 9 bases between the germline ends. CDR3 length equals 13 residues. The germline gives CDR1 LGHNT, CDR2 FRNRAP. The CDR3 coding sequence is TGTGCTAGTGGTCCTATTTCGGGAAACACCATATATTTT. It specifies CASGPISGNTIYF.

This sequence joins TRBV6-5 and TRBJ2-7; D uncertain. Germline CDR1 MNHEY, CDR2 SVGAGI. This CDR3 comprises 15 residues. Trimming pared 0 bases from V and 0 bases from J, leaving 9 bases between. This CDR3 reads CASSYSVGNSYEQYF. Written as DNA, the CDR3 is TGTGCCAGCAGTTACTCTGTGGGAAACTCCTACGAGCAGTACTTC.

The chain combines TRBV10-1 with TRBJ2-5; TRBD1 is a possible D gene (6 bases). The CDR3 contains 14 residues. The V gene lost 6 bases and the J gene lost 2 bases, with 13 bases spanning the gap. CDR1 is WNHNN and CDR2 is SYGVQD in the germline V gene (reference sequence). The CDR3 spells CASSVGQRQETQYF. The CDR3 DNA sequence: TGCGCCAGCAGCGTGGGACAAAGACAAGAGACCCAGTACTTC.

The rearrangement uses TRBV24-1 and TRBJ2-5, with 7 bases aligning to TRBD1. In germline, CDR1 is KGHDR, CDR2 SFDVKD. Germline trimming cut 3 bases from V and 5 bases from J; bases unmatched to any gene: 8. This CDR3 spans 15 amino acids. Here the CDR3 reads CATSDAQGVRETQYF. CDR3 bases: TGTGCCACCAGTGATGCCCAGGGGGTTAGGGAGACCCAGTACTTC.

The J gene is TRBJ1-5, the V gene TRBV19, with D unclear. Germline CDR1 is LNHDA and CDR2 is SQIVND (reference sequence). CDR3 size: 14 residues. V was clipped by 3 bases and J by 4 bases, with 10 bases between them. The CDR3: CASSMRLGNQPQHF. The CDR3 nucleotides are TGTGCCAGTAGTATGCGCCTAGGGAATCAGCCCCAGCATTTT.

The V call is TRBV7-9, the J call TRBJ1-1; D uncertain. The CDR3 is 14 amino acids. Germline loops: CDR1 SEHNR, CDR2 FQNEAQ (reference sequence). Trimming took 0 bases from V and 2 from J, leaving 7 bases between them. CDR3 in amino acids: CASSLAGRNTEAFF. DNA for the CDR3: TGTGCCAGCAGCTTAGCGGGGAGAAACACTGAAGCTTTCTTT.

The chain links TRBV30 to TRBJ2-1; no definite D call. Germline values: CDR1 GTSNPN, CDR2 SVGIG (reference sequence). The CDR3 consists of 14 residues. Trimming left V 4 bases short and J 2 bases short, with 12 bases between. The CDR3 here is CAWTTDGTYNEQFF. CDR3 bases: TGTGCCTGGACCACGGACGGAACCTACAATGAGCAGTTCTTC.

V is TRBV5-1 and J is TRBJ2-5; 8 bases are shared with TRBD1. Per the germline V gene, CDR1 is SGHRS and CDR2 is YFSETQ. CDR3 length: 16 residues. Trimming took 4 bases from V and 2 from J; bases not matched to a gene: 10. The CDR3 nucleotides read TGCGCCAGCAGCGCCGGACAGGGCCCCGGTCAAGAGACCCAGTACTTC. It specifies CASSAGQGPGQETQYF.

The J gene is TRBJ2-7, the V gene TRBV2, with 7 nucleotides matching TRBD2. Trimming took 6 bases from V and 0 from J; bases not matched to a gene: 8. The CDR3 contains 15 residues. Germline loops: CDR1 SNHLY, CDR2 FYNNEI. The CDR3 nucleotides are TGTGCCAGCAGGGCCGGACTAGAGAGCTCCTACGAGCAGTACTTC. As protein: CASRAGLESSYEQYF.

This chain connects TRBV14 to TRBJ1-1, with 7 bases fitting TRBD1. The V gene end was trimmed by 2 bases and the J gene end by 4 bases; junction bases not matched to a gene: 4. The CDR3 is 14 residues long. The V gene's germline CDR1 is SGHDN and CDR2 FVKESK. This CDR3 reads CASSQFTGATEAFF. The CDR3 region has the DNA TGTGCCAGCAGCCAATTCACAGGGGCCACTGAAGCTTTCTTT. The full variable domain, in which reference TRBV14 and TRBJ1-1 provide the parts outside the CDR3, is EAGVTQFPSHSVIEKGQTVTLRCDPISGHDNLYWYRRVMGKEIKFLLHFVKESKQDESGMPNNRFLAERTGGTYSTLKVQPAELEDSGVYFCASSQFTGATEAFFGQGTRLTVV.

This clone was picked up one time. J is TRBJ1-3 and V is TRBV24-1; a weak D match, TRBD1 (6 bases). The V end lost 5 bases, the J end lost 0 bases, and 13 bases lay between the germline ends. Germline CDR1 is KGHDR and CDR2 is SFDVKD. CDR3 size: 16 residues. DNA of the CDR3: TGTGCCACCAGTGTAGACAGGCTTAGCTCTGGAAACACCATATATTTT. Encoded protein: CATSVDRLSSGNTIYF.

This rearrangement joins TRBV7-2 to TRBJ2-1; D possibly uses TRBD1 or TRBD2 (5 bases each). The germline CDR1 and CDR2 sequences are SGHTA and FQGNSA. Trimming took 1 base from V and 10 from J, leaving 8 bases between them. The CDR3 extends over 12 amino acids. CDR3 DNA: TGTGCCAGCAGCTTAGGGGACGTGGAGCAGTTCTTC. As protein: CASSLGDVEQFF. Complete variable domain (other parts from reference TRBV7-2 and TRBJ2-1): GAGVSQSPSNKVTEKGKDVELRCDPISGHTALYWYRQSLGQGLEFLIYFQGNSAPDKSGLPSDRFSAERTGGSVSTLTIQRTQQEDSAVYLCASSLGDVEQFFGPGTRLTVL.

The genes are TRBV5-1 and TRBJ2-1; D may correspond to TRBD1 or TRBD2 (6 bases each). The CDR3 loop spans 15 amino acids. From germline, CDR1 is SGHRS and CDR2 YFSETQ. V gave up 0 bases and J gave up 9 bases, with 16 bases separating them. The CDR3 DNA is TGCGCCAGCAGCTTGGCGGGTGGGGGGCAAGGTGAGCAGTTCTTC. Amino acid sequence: CASSLAGGGQGEQFF.

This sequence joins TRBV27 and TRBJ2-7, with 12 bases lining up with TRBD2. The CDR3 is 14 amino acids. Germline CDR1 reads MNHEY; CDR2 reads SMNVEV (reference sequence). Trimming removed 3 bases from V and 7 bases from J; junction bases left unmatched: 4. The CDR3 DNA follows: TGTGCCAGCAGTTTGACTAGCGGGAGTGGGGAGCAGTACTTC. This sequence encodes CASSLTSGSGEQYF.

CDR3 bases: TGTGCCAGCAGCTTAGGGATAGAGCAGGAGCAGTTCTTC. It yields the protein CASSLGIEQEQFF. The gene calls are TRBV7-2 and TRBJ2-1; D gene uncertain. Germline V gene sequence: CDR1 SGHTA, CDR2 FQGNSA. V was trimmed by 1 base and J by 10 bases, leaving 11 bases between them. CDR3 length: 13 residues.

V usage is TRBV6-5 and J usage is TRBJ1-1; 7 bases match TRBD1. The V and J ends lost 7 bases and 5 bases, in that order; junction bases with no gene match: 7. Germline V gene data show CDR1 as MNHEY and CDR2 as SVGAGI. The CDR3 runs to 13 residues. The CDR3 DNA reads TGTGCCAGCAACAAAGACAGGGATACTGAAGCTTTCTTT. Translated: CASNKDRDTEAFF.

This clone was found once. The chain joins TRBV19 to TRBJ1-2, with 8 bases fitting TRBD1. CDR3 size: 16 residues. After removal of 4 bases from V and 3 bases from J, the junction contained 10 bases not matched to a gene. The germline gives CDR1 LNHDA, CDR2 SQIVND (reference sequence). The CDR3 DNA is TGTGCCAGTAGTAGGCCTGGACAGGGTTCATACTATGGCTACACCTTC. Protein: CASSRPGQGSYYGYTF.

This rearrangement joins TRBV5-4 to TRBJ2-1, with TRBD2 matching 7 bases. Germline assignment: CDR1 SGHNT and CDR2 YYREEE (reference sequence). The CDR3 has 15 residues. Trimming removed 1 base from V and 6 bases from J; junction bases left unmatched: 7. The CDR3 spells CASSLSGLVVNEQFF. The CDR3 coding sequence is TGTGCCAGCAGCTTGTCTGGACTAGTAGTCAATGAGCAGTTCTTC.

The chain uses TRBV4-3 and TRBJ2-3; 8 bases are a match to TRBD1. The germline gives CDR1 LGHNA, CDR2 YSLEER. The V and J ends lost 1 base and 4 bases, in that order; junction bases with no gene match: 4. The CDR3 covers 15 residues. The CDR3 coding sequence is TGCGCCAGCAGCCAAGTGGACAGGGCAGCAGATACGCAGTATTTT. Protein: CASSQVDRAADTQYF.

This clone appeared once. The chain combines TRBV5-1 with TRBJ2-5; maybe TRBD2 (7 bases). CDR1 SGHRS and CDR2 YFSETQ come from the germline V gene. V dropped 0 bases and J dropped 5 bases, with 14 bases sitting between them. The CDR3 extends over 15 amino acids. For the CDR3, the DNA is TGCGCCAGCAGCTTGGAAGGGGGGGCCTTGGAGACCCAGTACTTC. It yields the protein CASSLEGGALETQYF.